One and the same sample provided the 26 T cell receptor beta chains below, sequenced in a study of cytomegalovirus exposure and HLA in healthy donors. The PCR used 60 Vbeta and 13 Jbeta primers. Here immunoSEQ multiplex PCR was the method, and the copy in TCRdb shows in-frame clones only, minus some. The repertoire has some 140,000 clones, roughly three quarters of them found once; the top ten carry roughly 1%. The specimen was PBMCs. These receptors were taken from a woman aged 55-69 years in good health and CMV-seronegative.

For this clone: Germline and junction disagree at one end, which may indicate a read error. The gene calls are TRBV5-6 and TRBJ2-1; TRBD1 matches 9 bases. Germline loops: CDR1 SGHDT, CDR2 YYEEEE. CDR3 length: 15 amino acids. The CDR3 is CTSSPDRGPDNEQFF. The CDR3 bases are TGTACCAGCAGCCCGGACAGGGGCCCGGACAATGAGCAGTTCTTC.

This clone was observed a few times. The chain is built from TRBV28 and TRBJ1-1; tentative D call: TRBD1 (6 bases). Per germline, CDR1 MDHEN and CDR2 SYDVKM. Deletions cut 5 bases from V and 5 bases from J, with 15 bases between. The CDR3 totals 14 residues. For the CDR3, the DNA is TGTGCCAGCAGTATTCCGGGGGGCTGGACTGAAGCTTTCTTT. Encoded protein: CASSIPGGWTEAFF. Combining the CDR3 with reference TRBV28 and TRBJ1-1 gives the whole variable domain DVKVTQSSRYLVKRTGEKVFLECVQDMDHENMFWYRQDPGLGLRLIYFSYDVKMKEKGDIPEGYSVSREKKERFSLILESASTNQTSMYLCASSIPGGWTEAFFGQGTRLTVV.

This chain uses TRBV4-1 with TRBJ2-1, with 15 positions matching TRBD2. The CDR3 is made up of 19 amino acids. V shed 0 bases, J shed 9 bases, and the junction held 12 bases outside the gene matches. Germline assignment: CDR1 MGHRA and CDR2 YSYEKL. The CDR3 nucleotides are TGCGCCAGCAGCCAAGATCTATTCGGACTAGCGGGAGGGTTCAGTGAGCAGTTCTTC. Translating gives CASSQDLFGLAGGFSEQFF.

This clone has only a few counts. The J gene is TRBJ2-2, the V gene TRBV11-2, with 7 bases aligning to TRBD2. The germline CDR1 and CDR2 sequences are SGHAT and FQNNGV. Trimming cost V 0 bases and J 2 bases; bases outside gene matches: 9. The CDR3 is 18 residues long. CDR3 sequence reads: CASSLDRGEGPNTGELFF. DNA of the CDR3: TGTGCCAGCAGCTTAGATCGTGGGGAGGGGCCAAACACCGGGGAGCTGTTTTTT.

The chain couples TRBV19 to TRBJ2-2, with TRBD2 matching over 12 bases. The J segment lost 6 bases and the V segment lost 7 bases, leaving 12 bases of the junction unmatched. This CDR3 comprises 17 residues. The germline V gene has CDR1 LNHDA and CDR2 SQIVND (reference sequence). The CDR3 coding sequence is TGTGCCAGTAAGGGGGGGACTAGCGGGCCCGGGGCCGGGGAGCTGTTTTTT. Amino acids: CASKGGTSGPGAGELFF.

This chain links TRBV11-2 with TRBJ2-1, with 8 bases lining up with TRBD1. This CDR3 contains 16 residues. Trimming took 5 bases from V and 1 from J; bases not matched to a gene: 7. Germline CDR1 is SGHAT and CDR2 is FQNNGV. Written as DNA, the CDR3 is TGTGCCAGCAGCCTGCAGGGGGCTAGTTCCTACAATGAGCAGTTCTTC. This translates into CASSLQGASSYNEQFF.

This chain uses TRBV7-8 with TRBJ1-3, with D possibly matching TRBD1 (5 bases). Germline CDR1 is SGHVS and CDR2 is FQNEAQ. V was pared by 2 bases and J by 1 base, with 9 bases between. CDR3 length equals 15 residues. The CDR3 DNA reads as TGTGCCAGCAGCTTAATTTCAGGGTCTGGAAACACCATATATTTT. It translates to CASSLISGSGNTIYF.

The chain couples TRBV5-1 to TRBJ2-5; possible D gene TRBD1, 5 bases. V was shortened by 0 bases and J by 3 bases, with 12 bases between the two germline ends. The CDR3 has 15 residues. Germline V gene lookup returns CDR1 SGHRS and CDR2 YFSETQ. CDR3 DNA sequence: TGCGCCAGCAGCTTGGCTGGGGCCCCCGAAGAGACCCAGTACTTC. It encodes CASSLAGAPEETQYF.

The J gene is TRBJ2-3, the V gene TRBV19; 7 bases match TRBD1. Trimming took 3 bases from V and 4 from J; bases not matched to a gene: 7. There are 15 residues in the CDR3. The germline CDR1 and CDR2 sequences are LNHDA and SQIVND (reference sequence). The CDR3 reads CASSIRQGWADTQYF. CDR3 bases: TGTGCCAGTAGTATTCGACAGGGTTGGGCAGATACGCAGTATTTT.

The DNA for the CDR3 is TGTGCCACCGGGGCGGGAGGGGCGCAATACTACGAGCAGTACTTC. This gives the protein CATGAGGAQYYEQYF. The chain carries TRBV15 and TRBJ2-7, with 9 positions matching TRBD2. With 8 bases clipped from V and 3 bases from J, the junction kept 11 bases outside the gene matches. Germline V gene data show CDR1 as LNHNV and CDR2 as YYDKDF (reference sequence). The CDR3 has 15 amino acids. Full variable domain (missing parts from reference TRBV15 and TRBJ2-7): DAMVIQNPRYQVTQFGKPVTLSCSQTLNHNVMYWYQQKSSQAPKLLFHYYDKDFNNEADTPDNFQSRRPNTSFCFLDIRSPGLGDTAMYLCATGAGGAQYYEQYFGPGTRLTVT.

The genes are TRBV30 and TRBJ2-5; no firm D call. Germline loops: CDR1 GTSNPN, CDR2 SVGIG (reference sequence). V lost 1 base and J lost 5, with 8 bases in between. The length of the CDR3 is 12 residues. This CDR3 reads CAWSGGSETQYF. The CDR3 DNA follows: TGTGCCTGGAGTGGTGGCTCGGAGACCCAGTACTTC.

The rearrangement uses TRBV6-5 and TRBJ2-3; TRBD1 is a possible D gene (5 bases). The CDR3 spans 11 residues. Trimming shortened V by 8 bases and J by 6 bases, and 9 bases separated the two germline ends. CDR1 is MNHEY and CDR2 is SVGAGI in the germline V gene. For the CDR3, the DNA is TGTGCCAGCCGTTCAGGGGATACGCAGTATTTT. This gives the protein CASRSGDTQYF.

This clone is medium-sized (0.01 to 0.1%) within its sample. V usage is TRBV28 and J usage is TRBJ2-2; a weak D match, TRBD1 (5 bases). V was clipped by 8 bases and J by 6 bases, with 22 bases between them. The CDR3 covers 16 residues. Per the germline V gene, CDR1 is MDHEN and CDR2 is SYDVKM. Written as DNA, the CDR3 is TGTGCCAGCCTCCCCGAGGCAGGGAATAGAGCCGGGGAGCTGTTTTTT. Translation: CASLPEAGNRAGELFF.

The rearrangement joins TRBV30 to TRBJ2-5; 8 bases agree with TRBD2. The germline V gene encodes CDR1 GTSNPN and CDR2 SVGIG (reference sequence). This CDR3 is 15 amino acids long. V was pared by 0 bases and J by 5 bases, with 8 bases of the junction left unmatched. For the CDR3, the DNA is TGTGCCTGGAGTGTAGACGGGAGGGCGGGGGAGACCCAGTACTTC. It yields the protein CAWSVDGRAGETQYF. Drawing the rest from reference TRBV30 and TRBJ2-5, the complete variable domain is SQTIHQWPATLVQPVGSPLSLECTVEGTSNPNLYWYRQAAGRGLQLLFYSVGIGQISSEVPQNLSASRPQDRQFILSSKKLLLSDSGFYLCAWSVDGRAGETQYFGPGTRLLVL.

This chain uses TRBV2 with TRBJ1-5, with unresolved D. CDR3 length: 14 residues. Deletions cut 7 bases from V and 0 bases from J, with 10 bases between. The germline CDR1 and CDR2 sequences are SNHLY and FYNNEI. DNA for the CDR3: TGTGCCAGCACCCCGGGAAATAGCAATCAGCCCCAGCATTTT. Translated, it gives CASTPGNSNQPQHF.

The chain employs TRBV28 and TRBJ1-5; 9 positions match TRBD1. CDR1 and CDR2 (germline): MDHEN, SYDVKM. The trim removed 3 bases at V and 6 bases at J, leaving 9 bases unmatched. The CDR3 extends over 16 amino acids. The CDR3 here is CASSLAGTGFGQPQHF. Here the CDR3 DNA reads TGTGCCAGCAGTTTGGCCGGGACAGGGTTCGGTCAGCCCCAGCATTTT.

This chain joins TRBV28 and TRBJ1-3; 7 positions match TRBD1. The V segment lost 2 bases and the J segment 1 base; nucleotides outside the gene matches: 2. Germline assignment: CDR1 MDHEN and CDR2 SYDVKM. There are 15 residues in the CDR3. The CDR3 here is CASSLPTGSGNTIYF. The CDR3 region has the DNA TGTGCCAGCAGTTTACCGACAGGGTCTGGAAACACCATATATTTT.

The chain is built from TRBV30 and TRBJ2-2; 7 bases map to TRBD2. Germline CDR1 reads GTSNPN; CDR2 reads SVGIG (reference sequence). CDR3 length equals 13 residues. V gave up 1 base and J gave up 7 bases; unmatched junction bases: 3. Here the CDR3 DNA reads TGTGCCTGGAGTGGCTGGGGGGGCGGGGAGCTGTTTTTT. Translation gives CAWSGWGGGELFF.

The rearrangement links TRBV18 to TRBJ2-5; possibly TRBD1 for D (5 bases). The CDR3 totals 16 residues. Germline V CDR1 and CDR2: KGHSH, LQKENI. The V end was cut by 2 bases, the J end by 5 bases, with 18 bases between. CDR3: CASSPAIGGAGETQYF. DNA for the CDR3: TGTGCCAGCTCACCAGCGATCGGTGGGGCTGGGGAGACCCAGTACTTC.

The chain joins TRBV6-5 to TRBJ2-7, with D perhaps matching TRBD1 (6 bases). The CDR3 is made up of 16 amino acids. Germline V gives CDR1 MNHEY, CDR2 SVGAGI. Trimming shortened V by 2 bases and J by 1 base, and 15 bases separated the two germline ends. The CDR3 here is CASSYAAGDSSYEQYF. The DNA of the CDR3 is TGTGCCAGCAGTTACGCGGCAGGGGATTCTTCCTACGAGCAGTACTTC.

As DNA, the CDR3 is TGTGCCAGCCCTAAATCAACGAACACTGAAGCTTTCTTT. Protein: CASPKSTNTEAFF. The chain has TRBV21-1 and TRBJ1-1. TRBV21-1 is a listed pseudogene. This CDR3 spans 13 amino acids.

This chain joins TRBV5-1 and TRBJ1-4, with D uncertain. Between the trimmed V and J ends, which lost 0 bases and 4 bases, there was a span of 10 bases. This CDR3 comprises 15 residues. Germline V gene lookup returns CDR1 SGHRS and CDR2 YFSETQ. CDR3: CASSLAPPFNEKLFF. The CDR3 DNA reads TGCGCCAGCAGCTTGGCCCCCCCCTTTAATGAAAAACTGTTTTTT. Full variable domain (outside the CDR3, taken from reference TRBV5-1 and TRBJ1-4): KAGVTQTPRYLIKTRGQQVTLSCSPISGHRSVSWYQQTPGQGLQFLFEYFSETQRNKGNFPGRFSGRQFSNSRSEMNVSTLELGDSALYLCASSLAPPFNEKLFFGSGTQLSVL.

V is TRBV4-1 and J is TRBJ1-5; D is unclear. V was clipped by 3 bases and J by 5 bases, with 8 bases between them. Germline values: CDR1 MGHRA, CDR2 YSYEKL. The CDR3 covers 13 residues. CDR3 bases: TGCGCCAGCAGCCAGACCCAGGATCAGCCCCAGCATTTT. Protein: CASSQTQDQPQHF.

The chain combines TRBV10-1 with TRBJ2-3; 8 positions match TRBD2. Per germline, CDR1 WNHNN and CDR2 SYGVQD (reference sequence). Trimming took 3 bases from V and 0 from J; bases not matched to a gene: 2. The length of the CDR3 is 15 residues. CDR3 DNA: TGCGCCAGCAGTGACCTAGCGGGTAGCACAGATACGCAGTATTTT. It yields the protein CASSDLAGSTDTQYF.

The chain links TRBV21-1 to TRBJ2-2; TRBD2 is taken as the D call from the table, unchecked against the DNA. TRBV21-1 is listed as a pseudogene. The CDR3 consists of 15 residues. Here the CDR3 reads CASSRGVGGTGELFF. Here the CDR3 DNA reads TGTGCCAGCAGCCGCGGGGTCGGTGGCACCGGGGAGCTGTTTTTT.

J is TRBJ1-1 and V is TRBV19; no clear D gene. This CDR3 is built from 13 residues. The V gene lost 5 bases and the J gene lost 5 bases, with 12 bases spanning the gap. CDR1 and CDR2 (germline): LNHDA, SQIVND (reference sequence). CDR3 DNA sequence: TGTGCCAGTAGTTACCTCTGGGAGACTGAAGCTTTCTTT. Protein product: CASSYLWETEAFF.